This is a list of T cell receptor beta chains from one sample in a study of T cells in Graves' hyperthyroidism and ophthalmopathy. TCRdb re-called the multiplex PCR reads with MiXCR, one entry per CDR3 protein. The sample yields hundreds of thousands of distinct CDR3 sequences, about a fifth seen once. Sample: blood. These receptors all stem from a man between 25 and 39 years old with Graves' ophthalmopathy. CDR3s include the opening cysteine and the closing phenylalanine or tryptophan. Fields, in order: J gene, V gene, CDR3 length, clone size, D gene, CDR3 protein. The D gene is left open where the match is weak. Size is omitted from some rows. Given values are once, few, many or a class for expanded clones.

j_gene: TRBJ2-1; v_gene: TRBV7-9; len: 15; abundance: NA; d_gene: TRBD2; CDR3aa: CASSLSGRAKDEQFF
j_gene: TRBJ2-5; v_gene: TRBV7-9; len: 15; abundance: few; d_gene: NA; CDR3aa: CASSSSRTRAETQYF
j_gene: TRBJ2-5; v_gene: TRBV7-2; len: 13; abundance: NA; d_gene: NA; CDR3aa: CASSLVRQETQYF
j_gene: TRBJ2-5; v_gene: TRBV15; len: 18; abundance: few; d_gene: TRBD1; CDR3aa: CATSRGNLWGQGTETQYF
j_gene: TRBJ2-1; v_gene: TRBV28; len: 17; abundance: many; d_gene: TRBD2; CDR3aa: CASRPISRREGYNEQFF
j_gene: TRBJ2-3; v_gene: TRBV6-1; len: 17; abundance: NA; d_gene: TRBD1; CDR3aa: CASSTSGTGGITDTQYF
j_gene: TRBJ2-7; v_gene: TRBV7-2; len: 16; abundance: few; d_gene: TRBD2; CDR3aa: CASFGRTSASPYEQYF
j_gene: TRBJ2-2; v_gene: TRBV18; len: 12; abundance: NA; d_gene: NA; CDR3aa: CASQSGAGELFF
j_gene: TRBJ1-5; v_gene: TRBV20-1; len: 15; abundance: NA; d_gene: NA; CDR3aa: CSARGGSRSNQPQHF
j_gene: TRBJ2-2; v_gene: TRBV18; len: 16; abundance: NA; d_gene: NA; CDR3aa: CASSPQGPSNTGELFF
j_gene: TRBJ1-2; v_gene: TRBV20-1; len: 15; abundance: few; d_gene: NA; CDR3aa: CSARDPAGQLYGYTF
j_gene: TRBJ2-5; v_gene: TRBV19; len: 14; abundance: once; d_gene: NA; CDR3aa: CASSRQQGGETQYF
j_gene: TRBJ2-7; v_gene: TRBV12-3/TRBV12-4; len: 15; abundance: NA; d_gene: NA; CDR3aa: CASSYSTGGSYEQYF
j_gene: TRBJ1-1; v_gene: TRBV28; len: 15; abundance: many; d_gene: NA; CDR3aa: CASSLRQLRNTEAFF
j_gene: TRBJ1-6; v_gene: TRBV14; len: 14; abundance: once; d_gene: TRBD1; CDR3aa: CASSLTGSSSPLHF
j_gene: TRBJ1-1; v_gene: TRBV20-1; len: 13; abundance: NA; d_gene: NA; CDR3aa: CSARPQGDTEAFF
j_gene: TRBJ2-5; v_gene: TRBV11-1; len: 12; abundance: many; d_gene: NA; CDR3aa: CASSSDRETQYF
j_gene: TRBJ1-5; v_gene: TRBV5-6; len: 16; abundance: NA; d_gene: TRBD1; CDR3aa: CASSLQGARGNQPQHF
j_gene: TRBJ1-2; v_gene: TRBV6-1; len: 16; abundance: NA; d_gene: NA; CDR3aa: CASSLGPGHTNYGYTF
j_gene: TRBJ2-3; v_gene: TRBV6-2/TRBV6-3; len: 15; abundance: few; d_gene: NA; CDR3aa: CASTVRGAGTDTQYF
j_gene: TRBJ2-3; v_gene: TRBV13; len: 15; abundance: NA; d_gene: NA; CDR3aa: CASSPAQYRTDTQYF
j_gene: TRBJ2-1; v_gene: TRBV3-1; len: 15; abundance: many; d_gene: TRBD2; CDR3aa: CASSQAGGRYNEQFF
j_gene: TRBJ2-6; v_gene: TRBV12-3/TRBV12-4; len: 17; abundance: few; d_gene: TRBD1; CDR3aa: CASRPGTGGSGANVLTF
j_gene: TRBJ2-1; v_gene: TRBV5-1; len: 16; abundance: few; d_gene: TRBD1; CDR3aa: CASSLRPQGSENEQFF
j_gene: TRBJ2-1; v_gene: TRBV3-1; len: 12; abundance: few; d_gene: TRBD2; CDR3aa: CAETSAYNEQFF
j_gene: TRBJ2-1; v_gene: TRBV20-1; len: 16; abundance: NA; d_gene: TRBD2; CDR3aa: CSARETGGSSYNEQFF
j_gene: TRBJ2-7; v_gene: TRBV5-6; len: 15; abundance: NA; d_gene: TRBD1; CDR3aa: CASSYPGTGMYEQYF
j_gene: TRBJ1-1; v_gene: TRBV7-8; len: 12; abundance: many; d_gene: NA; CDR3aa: CASSFYGRGAFF
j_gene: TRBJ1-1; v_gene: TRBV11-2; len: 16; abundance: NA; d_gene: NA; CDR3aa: CASSFGGGAQGTEAFF